This T cell receptor (beta chain) was obtained from a study of CD8+ T cells in alopecia areata. Overall study: The drug, tofacitinib, lasted 6 to 18 months, followed by 6 months off drug.

Treatment reported: oral pan-JAK inhibitor, 5-10 mg twice daily. Sampling of alopecia areata patients yielded lesional scalp punch biopsies as well as peripheral blood. With regard to this clone: Its antigen is still unknown.

The authors extracted RNA and reverse transcribed it into cDNA as the sequencing template. Here immunoSEQ multiplex PCR was the method, and the copy in TCRdb shows in-frame clones only, minus some. Of 150,000 to 200,000 clones in the sample, less than 70% were seen once. Regarding the study as a whole: Among the top 100, expanded CD8+ clones, as well as scalp clonality, were significantly decreased by tofacitinib.

Per germline, CDR1 MGHRA and CDR2 YSYEKL. V dropped 3 bases and J dropped 4; count of bases not matched to a gene: 4. The CDR3 loop spans 15 amino acids. The sequence derives from a human donor with alopecia areata. V gene TRBV4-1 combines with J gene TRBJ2-2, with 8 bases fitting TRBD1. Source: CD4+ T cells sorted from blood, taken at week 24, from a patient treated with tofacitinib. Here the CDR3 reads CASSHPTGVTGELFF. DNA for the CDR3: TGCGCCAGCAGCCACCCGACAGGGGTCACCGGGGAGCTGTTTTTT.